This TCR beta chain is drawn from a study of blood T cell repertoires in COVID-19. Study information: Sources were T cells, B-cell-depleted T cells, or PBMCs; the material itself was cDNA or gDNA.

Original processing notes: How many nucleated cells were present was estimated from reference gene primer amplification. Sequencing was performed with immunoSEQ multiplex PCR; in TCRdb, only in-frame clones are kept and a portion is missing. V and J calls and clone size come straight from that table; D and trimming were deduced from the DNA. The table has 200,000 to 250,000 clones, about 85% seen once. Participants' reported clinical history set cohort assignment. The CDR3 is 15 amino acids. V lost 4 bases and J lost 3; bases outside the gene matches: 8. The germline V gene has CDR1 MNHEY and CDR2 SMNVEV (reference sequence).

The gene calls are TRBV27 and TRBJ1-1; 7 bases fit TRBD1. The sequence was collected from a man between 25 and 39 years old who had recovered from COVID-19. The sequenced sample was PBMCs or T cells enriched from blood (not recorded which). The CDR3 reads CASSSEGAGDTEAFF. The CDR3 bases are TGTGCCAGCAGTTCAGAGGGGGCTGGGGACACTGAAGCTTTCTTT.